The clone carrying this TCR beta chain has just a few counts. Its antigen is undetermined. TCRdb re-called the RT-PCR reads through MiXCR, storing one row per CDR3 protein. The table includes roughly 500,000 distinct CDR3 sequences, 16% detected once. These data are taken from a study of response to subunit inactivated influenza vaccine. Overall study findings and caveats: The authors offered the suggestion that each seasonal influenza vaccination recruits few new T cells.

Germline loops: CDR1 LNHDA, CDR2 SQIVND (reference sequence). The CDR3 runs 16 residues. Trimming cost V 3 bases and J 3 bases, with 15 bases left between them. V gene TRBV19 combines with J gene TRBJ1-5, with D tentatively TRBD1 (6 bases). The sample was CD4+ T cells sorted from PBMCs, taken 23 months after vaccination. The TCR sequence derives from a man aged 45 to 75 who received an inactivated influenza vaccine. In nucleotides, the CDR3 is TGTGCCAGTAGTATTGGTCCAGGGGCGCCCAATCAGCCCCAGCATTTT. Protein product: CASSIGPGAPNQPQHF. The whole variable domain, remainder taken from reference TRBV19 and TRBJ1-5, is DGGITQSPKYLFRKEGQNVTLSCEQNLNHDAMYWYRQDPGQGLRLIYYSQIVNDFQKGDIAEGYSVSREKKESFPLTVTSAQKNPTAFYLCASSIGPGAPNQPQHFGDGTRLSIL.